The rows below give T cell receptor beta chains drawn from one sample of a study of shared clonotypes between healthy human individuals. The method was immunoSEQ multiplex PCR; TCRdb's version includes in-frame clones alone and lacks a portion of them. Here the sample spans 650,000 to 700,000 clones, 90% being singletons. Specimen: memory CD8+ T cells from PBMCs. The receptors stem from a man aged 18 to 29 in good health. Some clones in this sample may be carry-over from other donors' samples. CDR3s leave out the opening cysteine and the closing phenylalanine or tryptophan. Fields, in order: D gene, V gene, J gene, CDR3 protein. The D gene is left open where the match is weak.

d_gene: -
v_gene: TRBV29-1
j_gene: TRBJ2-7
CDR3aa: SVQQGSHEQY

d_gene: -
v_gene: TRBV11-2
j_gene: TRBJ2-7
CDR3aa: ASSLGVGPNYEQY

d_gene: TRBD1
v_gene: TRBV2
j_gene: TRBJ1-6
CDR3aa: ASDRGDRVGSYNSPLH

d_gene: -
v_gene: TRBV13
j_gene: TRBJ2-3
CDR3aa: ATLPARQITDTQY

d_gene: -
v_gene: TRBV6-5
j_gene: TRBJ2-7
CDR3aa: ASREWRGSYEQY

d_gene: TRBD1
v_gene: TRBV19
j_gene: TRBJ1-2
CDR3aa: ASTRRQGTYYGYT

d_gene: -
v_gene: TRBV9
j_gene: TRBJ1-1
CDR3aa: ASSPMAYTEAF

d_gene: -
v_gene: TRBV7-8
j_gene: TRBJ2-7
CDR3aa: ASSLGRAHEQY

d_gene: -
v_gene: TRBV5-1
j_gene: TRBJ2-7
CDR3aa: ASSLGQGGTSAYEQY

d_gene: -
v_gene: TRBV4-1
j_gene: TRBJ1-1
CDR3aa: ASSQPRRGFVEAF

d_gene: -
v_gene: TRBV7-9
j_gene: TRBJ2-1
CDR3aa: ASSLAPGLLYNEQF

d_gene: -
v_gene: TRBV5-4
j_gene: TRBJ2-1
CDR3aa: ASSLGWNNEQF

d_gene: -
v_gene: TRBV6-5
j_gene: TRBJ2-7
CDR3aa: ATLESSYEQY

d_gene: -
v_gene: TRBV7-9
j_gene: TRBJ2-7
CDR3aa: AFGSGTSFEQY

d_gene: -
v_gene: TRBV9
j_gene: TRBJ1-2
CDR3aa: ASSLAPTEGGYGYT

d_gene: TRBD1
v_gene: TRBV28
j_gene: TRBJ1-5
CDR3aa: ASSPVQGAFHNQPQH

d_gene: TRBD2
v_gene: TRBV5-1
j_gene: TRBJ2-1
CDR3aa: ASSLVGTSGNIGYNEQF

d_gene: TRBD1
v_gene: TRBV7-2
j_gene: TRBJ2-1
CDR3aa: ASSLVGRGQEQF

d_gene: -
v_gene: TRBV4-2
j_gene: TRBJ2-6
CDR3aa: ASSQDWEEYSGANVLT

d_gene: TRBD1
v_gene: TRBV4-2
j_gene: TRBJ1-2
CDR3aa: ASSQEQGAQYGYT

d_gene: -
v_gene: TRBV7-9
j_gene: TRBJ1-1
CDR3aa: ASSNPLTEAF

d_gene: -
v_gene: TRBV9
j_gene: TRBJ2-5
CDR3aa: ASSGKQGLETQY

d_gene: -
v_gene: TRBV18
j_gene: TRBJ2-1
CDR3aa: ASSPQGGLYNEQF

d_gene: TRBD1
v_gene: TRBV11-2
j_gene: TRBJ1-1
CDR3aa: ASSLDGSEGAGTEAF

d_gene: TRBD2
v_gene: TRBV19
j_gene: TRBJ2-1
CDR3aa: ASSFGFAGLAYNEQF

d_gene: TRBD2
v_gene: TRBV27
j_gene: TRBJ2-1
CDR3aa: ASSLGRVPGSEQF

d_gene: -
v_gene: TRBV28
j_gene: TRBJ2-6
CDR3aa: ASSSGVGGANVLT

d_gene: TRBD2
v_gene: TRBV7-9
j_gene: TRBJ2-7
CDR3aa: ASSLVGGRVNEQY

d_gene: -
v_gene: TRBV15
j_gene: TRBJ2-7
CDR3aa: ATSWQGSYEQY